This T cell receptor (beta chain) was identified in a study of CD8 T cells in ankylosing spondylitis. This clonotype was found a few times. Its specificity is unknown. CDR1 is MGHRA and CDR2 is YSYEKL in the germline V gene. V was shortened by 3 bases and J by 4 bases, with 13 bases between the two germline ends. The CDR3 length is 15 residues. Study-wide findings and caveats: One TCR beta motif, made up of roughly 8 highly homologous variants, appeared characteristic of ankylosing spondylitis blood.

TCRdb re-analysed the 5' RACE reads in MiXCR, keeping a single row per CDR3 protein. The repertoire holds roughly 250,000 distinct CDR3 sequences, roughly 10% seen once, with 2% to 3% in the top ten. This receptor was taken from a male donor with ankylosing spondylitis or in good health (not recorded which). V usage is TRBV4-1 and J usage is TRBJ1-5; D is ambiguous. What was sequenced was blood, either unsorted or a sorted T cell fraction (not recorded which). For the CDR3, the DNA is TGCGCCAGCAGCCAGCACTCCCTCGGGAATCAGCCCCAGCATTTT. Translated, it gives CASSQHSLGNQPQHF.